The clone carrying this T cell receptor (beta chain) was seen a few times. Its antigen remains unidentified. Trimming removed 6 bases from V and 1 base from J, with 9 bases in between. The CDR3 is made up of 13 amino acids. Looked up from germline, CDR1 is MGHDK and CDR2 is SYGVNS. The entry originates in a study of blood T cells in healthy people across ages. Study conclusions and caveats: Because donor CMV status was unknown, expanded clonotype changes were possibly confounded.

With a J-beta primer mix and a sample-barcoded 5' primer, a second PCR ran about 6 to 11 cycles. Every single cDNA molecule received a tag from a template-switch adaptor with 12 random nucleotides. TCRdb re-analysed the 5' RACE reads in MiXCR, keeping a single row per CDR3 protein. The table lists approximately 1.5 million distinct CDR3 sequences, roughly 30% of them singletons. The source of this sequence is a woman in her twenties or thirties in good health. V gene TRBV25-1 combines with J gene TRBJ2-5; D is uncertain. The sample comprised blood. CDR3 protein: CASRKVSQETQYF. The CDR3 nucleotides are TGTGCCAGCAGAAAGGTCAGCCAAGAGACCCAGTACTTC.